The 28 T cell receptor beta chains in this list originate from one sample, sequenced in a study of regulatory T cells in long-lasting Graves disease. Arm-PCR of CDR3 regions and iRepertoire HTBI primers were the basis on which TCR beta libraries were built. A single record per CDR3 protein comes from TCRdb applying MiXCR to the multiplex PCR reads. Seen here are 500,000 or so distinct CDR3 sequences, 15% to 20% observed once, and the top ten hold 20% to 25%. Time point indicated: newly diagnosed GD, antithyroid drugs for less than 3 months. From PBMCs, RNA was extracted and then used to make the TCR library. The same specimen was also included in a second study, on T cells in Graves' hyperthyroidism and ophthalmopathy.

The source material was peripheral blood mononuclear cells (PBMCs), sampled at new diagnosis, from a patient treated with antithyroid drugs. These receptors originate from a middle-aged woman with Graves disease.

This clonotype was observed many times. The gene calls are TRBV6-2 or TRBV6-3 and TRBJ2-4; no reliable D call. The germline gives CDR1 MNHEY, CDR2 SVGEGT. The V end was cut by 2 bases, the J end by 7 bases, with 9 bases between. The length of the CDR3 is 13 residues. CDR3 nucleotides: TGTGCCAGCAGTTACAATGTGGGCAACATTCAGTACTTC. This codes for CASSYNVGNIQYF.

This clonotype has ten or more counts. The chain uses TRBV19 and TRBJ1-5; 7 nucleotides align to TRBD1. Germline CDR1 LNHDA, CDR2 SQIVND (reference sequence). This CDR3 has 15 residues. After removal of 5 bases from V and 2 bases from J, the junction contained 6 bases not matched to a gene. The CDR3 region is CASSARQGGNQPQHF. CDR3 coding DNA: TGTGCCAGTAGTGCCCGACAGGGTGGCAATCAGCCCCAGCATTTT.

This clonotype has ten or more counts. The chain joins TRBV7-6 to TRBJ2-7; possible D gene TRBD2, 5 bases. CDR1 is SGHVS, CDR2 FNYEAQ, per germline. The V end lost 5 bases, the J end lost 3 bases, and 11 bases lay between the germline ends. The CDR3 is 13 residues long. The CDR3 spells CASSQASGYEQYF. CDR3 sequence (DNA): TGTGCCAGCAGCCAAGCAAGCGGCTACGAGCAGTACTTC.

The CDR3 region has the DNA TGTGCCAGCTCACCTGCCGGGACAGGGGTTACCTACGAGCAGTACTTC. Amino acids: CASSPAGTGVTYEQYF. The chain has TRBV18 and TRBJ2-7; 10 bases fit TRBD1. Germline V lookup: CDR1 KGHSH, CDR2 LQKENI. The CDR3 has 16 amino acids. The V and J ends lost 3 bases and 2 bases, in that order; junction bases with no gene match: 7.

To note about this clonotype: A read error may produce the germline difference seen at one junction end. V gene TRBV12-3 or TRBV12-4 combines with J gene TRBJ2-5, with 7 bases that match TRBD2. This CDR3 is built from 16 residues. CDR3 bases: TGTGCCGGCAGTCCCCGGTACGGCGGGGGCCAAGAGACCCAGTACTTC. Translated: CAGSPRYGGGQETQYF.

This clonotype was counted a few times. The chain recombines TRBV4-2 with TRBJ1-1, with D uncertain. CDR1 is LGHNA, CDR2 YNFKEQ, per germline. The CDR3 has 12 residues. V was pared by 3 bases and J by 9 bases, with 11 bases between. CDR3 region: CASSHEQSKAFF. Here the CDR3 DNA reads TGTGCCAGCAGCCACGAGCAGTCGAAAGCTTTCTTT.

This clonotype was recorded a few times. This sequence joins TRBV20-1 and TRBJ1-2; D unclear. The V end lost 2 bases, the J end lost 0 bases, and 13 bases lay between the germline ends. The CDR3 has 15 residues. Germline values: CDR1 DFQATT, CDR2 SNEGSKA (reference sequence). The CDR3: CSARTSLPSNYGYTF. For the CDR3, the DNA is TGCAGTGCTAGAACCAGTCTCCCCTCTAACTATGGCTACACCTTC.

This clonotype was counted ten times or more. The chain has TRBV12-3 or TRBV12-4 and TRBJ2-1; 12 nucleotides align to TRBD2. This CDR3 has 13 residues. After removal of 10 bases from V and 3 bases from J, the junction contained 1 base not matched to a gene. The CDR3 is CATSGGVYNEQFF. CDR3 DNA sequence: TGTGCCACTAGCGGGGGGGTCTACAATGAGCAGTTCTTC.

The sample holds many counts of this clonotype. The rearrangement joins TRBV4-1 to TRBJ2-7; D may match TRBD1 or TRBD2 (5 bases each). Germline V CDR1 and CDR2: MGHRA, YSYEKL. The CDR3 is 13 residues long. V dropped 2 bases and J dropped 5 bases, with 10 bases sitting between them. The CDR3, as DNA: TGCGCCAGCAGCCAACGAGGGACGAACGAGCAGTACTTC. This codes for CASSQRGTNEQYF.

This clonotype was seen at least ten times. This chain uses TRBV29-1 with TRBJ2-5; 10 bases map to TRBD2. In germline, CDR1 is SQVTM, CDR2 ANQGSEA. CDR3 length equals 13 residues. V was pared by 3 bases and J by 2 bases, with 0 bases of the junction left unmatched. CDR3 loop: CSVETSGQETQYF. CDR3 DNA: TGCAGCGTTGAGACTAGCGGGCAAGAGACCCAGTACTTC.

This clonotype was seen many times. The chain couples TRBV6-1 to TRBJ1-1; TRBD1 aligns across 7 bases. The CDR3 is 12 amino acids. V lost 4 bases and J lost 10; bases outside the gene matches: 6. From germline, CDR1 is MNHNS and CDR2 SASEGT. CDR3 nucleotides: TGTGCCAGCAGTGCCCGGGACAGACTAGCTTTCTTT. It translates to CASSARDRLAFF.

This clonotype was seen only a few times. V is TRBV3-1 and J is TRBJ1-5; D might be TRBD1 (5 bases). V was clipped by 1 base and J by 9 bases, with 10 bases between them. The CDR3 sequence is 13 residues long. Germline V gene sequence: CDR1 LGHDT, CDR2 YNNKEL (reference sequence). CDR3 nucleotide sequence: TGTGCCAGCAGCCAAGGGGACCAGCGGCCCCAGCATTTT. Amino acid sequence: CASSQGDQRPQHF.

This clonotype showed up just a few times. The chain couples TRBV6-1 to TRBJ2-2, with a weak D call TRBD1 (6 bases). Germline V gives CDR1 MNHNS, CDR2 SASEGT. The CDR3 is 16 amino acids. V shed 6 bases and J shed 4 bases, with 18 bases lying between them. As DNA, the CDR3 is TGTGCCAGCAGCGCCACAGGGATTAGGGTCACCGGGGAGCTGTTTTTT. Amino acids: CASSATGIRVTGELFF.

This clonotype was seen repeatedly, ten times or more. V is TRBV10-3 and J is TRBJ1-1; D uncertain. Germline CDR1 is ENHRY and CDR2 is SYGVKD. Trimming took 8 bases from V and 7 from J, leaving 11 bases between them. The CDR3 totals 11 residues. Written as DNA, the CDR3 is TGTGCCATCGGCGGAGGGATTGAAGCTTTCTTT. It specifies CAIGGGIEAFF.

CDR3 coding DNA: TGTGCCAGCAAACTCCCGGGACAGGGGAACACCGGGGAGCTGTTTTTT. Translated, it gives CASKLPGQGNTGELFF. V and J are TRBV19 and TRBJ2-2; 9 nucleotides line up with TRBD1. The V and J ends lost 9 bases and 1 base, in that order; junction bases with no gene match: 9. CDR1 is LNHDA, CDR2 SQIVND, per germline (reference sequence). CDR3 length equals 16 residues.

This clonotype has more than one count but fewer than ten. A much larger clone differs from this one at a single base, so this may be a read error. Here the CDR3 omits its conserved ending phenylalanine or tryptophan, so a read error is the likely source. This chain links TRBV5-5 with TRBJ1-1; D ambiguous. V shed 4 bases and J shed 3 bases, with 13 bases lying between them. Germline V gives CDR1 SGHKS, CDR2 YYEKEE (reference sequence). This CDR3 spans 14 amino acids. CDR3 loop: CASSTMGRDTEAFL. Here the CDR3 DNA reads TGTGCCAGCAGCACCATGGGGAGGGACACTGAAGCTTTCCTT.

This clonotype was seen ten or more times. V gene TRBV6-5 combines with J gene TRBJ1-1; D is ambiguous. CDR1 MNHEY and CDR2 SVGAGI come from the germline V gene. The germline V and J ends were trimmed by 2 bases and 4 bases, with 11 bases remaining between them. CDR3 size: 14 residues. CDR3 sequence: CASSYATPVTEAFF. Written as DNA, the CDR3 is TGTGCCAGCAGTTACGCGACACCGGTCACTGAAGCTTTCTTT.

The table lists this clonotype with many counts. The chain recombines TRBV20-1 with TRBJ2-1, with 8 positions matching TRBD2. CDR3 size: 16 residues. Per the germline V gene, CDR1 is DFQATT and CDR2 is SNEGSKA (reference sequence). The V gene end was trimmed by 0 bases and the J gene end by 0 bases; junction bases not matched to a gene: 4. The CDR3 bases are TGCAGTGCTAGAGACCCGCGGGGGGTCTCCTACAATGAGCAGTTCTTC. It encodes CSARDPRGVSYNEQFF.

This clonotype was detected a few times. The rearrangement uses TRBV9 and TRBJ2-2; 8 bases match TRBD2. The CDR3 totals 15 residues. J lost 4 bases, V lost 4 bases, and 6 bases had no gene match. The germline V gene encodes CDR1 SGDLS and CDR2 YYNGEE. This CDR3 is CASSPGGGTTGELFF. CDR3 in DNA: TGTGCCAGCAGCCCCGGGGGGGGAACCACCGGGGAGCTGTTTTTT.

This clonotype was observed many times. This chain links TRBV20-1 with TRBJ2-5; 8 nucleotides agree with TRBD1. In germline, CDR1 is DFQATT, CDR2 SNEGSKA (reference sequence). CDR3 length equals 14 residues. Trimming at V came to 6 bases and at J to 1 base, leaving 7 bases not matched to a gene. The DNA for the CDR3 is TGCAGTGCCGCGCGGACAGGGACCCAAGAGACCCAGTACTTC. Translation: CSAARTGTQETQYF.

In its sample, this clonotype was seen a few times. V gene TRBV20-1 combines with J gene TRBJ1-3; D uncertain. The CDR3 is 15 amino acids. Germline lookup yields CDR1 DFQATT and CDR2 SNEGSKA (reference sequence). The V and J ends lost 3 bases and 8 bases respectively, with 20 bases between them. DNA for the CDR3: TGCAGTGCTAGTCCCTACAGTAGGTTCGGCTACACCATATATTTT. Protein sequence: CSASPYSRFGYTIYF.

The J gene is TRBJ2-1, the V gene TRBV7-2, with a tentative D call TRBD1 (7 bases). The CDR3 length is 14 residues. V was clipped by 4 bases and J by 10 bases, with 17 bases between them. Germline CDR1 and CDR2: SGHTA and FQGNSA. CDR3 residues: CASSSAGGPYEQFF. DNA of the CDR3: TGTGCCAGCAGCTCTGCAGGGGGGCCCTACGAGCAGTTCTTC.

This clonotype was seen ten or more times. V gene TRBV10-3 combines with J gene TRBJ1-2; 10 nucleotides align to TRBD1. The length of the CDR3 is 13 residues. CDR1 and CDR2 (germline): ENHRY, SYGVKD. The V gene end was trimmed by 3 bases and the J gene end by 8 bases; junction bases not matched to a gene: 3. Here the CDR3 DNA reads TGTGCCATCAGTGACAGGACAGGGGGAGGCTACACCTTC. Translated, it gives CAISDRTGGGYTF.

This clonotype was recorded many times. The gene calls are TRBV5-1 and TRBJ2-1; D is possibly TRBD2 (7 bases). The CDR3 totals 15 residues. V was cut by 3 bases and J by 7 bases, with 17 bases left in between. The germline CDR1 and CDR2 sequences are SGHRS and YFSETQ. The CDR3 region has the DNA TGCGCCAGCAGCTGGGGCGGGGGCCAGGGGAATGAGCAGTTCTTC. This translates into CASSWGGGQGNEQFF.

The CDR3 region is CASSIRPGTNTEAFF. The CDR3 DNA sequence: TGTGCCAGCAGCATCAGACCGGGAACGAACACTGAAGCTTTCTTT. The chain combines TRBV5-8 with TRBJ1-1, with D unresolved. V was trimmed by 4 bases and J by 1 base, leaving 14 bases between them. Germline lookup yields CDR1 SGHTS and CDR2 YDEGEE. This CDR3 has 15 residues.

The chain joins TRBV3-1 to TRBJ1-6; TRBD1 might be the D (5 bases). V lost 2 bases and J lost 7, with 12 bases in between. The CDR3 sequence is 15 residues long. The germline CDR1 and CDR2 sequences are LGHDT and YNNKEL (reference sequence). The CDR3 bases are TGTGCCAGCAGCCAATATACAGGTCTGAATTCACCCCTCCACTTT. This codes for CASSQYTGLNSPLHF.

In its sample, this clonotype was seen a few times. The chain joins TRBV19 to TRBJ1-2; tentative D call: TRBD1 (6 bases). Per the germline V gene, CDR1 is LNHDA and CDR2 is SQIVND (reference sequence). The V gene lost 5 bases and the J gene lost 3 bases, with 10 bases spanning the gap. This CDR3 has 13 residues. The CDR3: CASSSDRHYGYTF. The CDR3, as DNA: TGTGCCAGTAGTTCGGACAGACACTATGGCTACACCTTC.

This clonotype was found many times. This chain links TRBV29-1 with TRBJ2-3; TRBD2 is a possible D gene (6 bases). The CDR3 is 14 residues long. Trimming stripped 3 bases from V and 1 base from J, with 11 bases between. Germline CDR1 is SQVTM and CDR2 is ANQGSEA. Here the CDR3 reads CSVDGTGGTDTQYF. CDR3 nucleotides: TGCAGCGTTGATGGGACGGGGGGCACAGATACGCAGTATTTT.